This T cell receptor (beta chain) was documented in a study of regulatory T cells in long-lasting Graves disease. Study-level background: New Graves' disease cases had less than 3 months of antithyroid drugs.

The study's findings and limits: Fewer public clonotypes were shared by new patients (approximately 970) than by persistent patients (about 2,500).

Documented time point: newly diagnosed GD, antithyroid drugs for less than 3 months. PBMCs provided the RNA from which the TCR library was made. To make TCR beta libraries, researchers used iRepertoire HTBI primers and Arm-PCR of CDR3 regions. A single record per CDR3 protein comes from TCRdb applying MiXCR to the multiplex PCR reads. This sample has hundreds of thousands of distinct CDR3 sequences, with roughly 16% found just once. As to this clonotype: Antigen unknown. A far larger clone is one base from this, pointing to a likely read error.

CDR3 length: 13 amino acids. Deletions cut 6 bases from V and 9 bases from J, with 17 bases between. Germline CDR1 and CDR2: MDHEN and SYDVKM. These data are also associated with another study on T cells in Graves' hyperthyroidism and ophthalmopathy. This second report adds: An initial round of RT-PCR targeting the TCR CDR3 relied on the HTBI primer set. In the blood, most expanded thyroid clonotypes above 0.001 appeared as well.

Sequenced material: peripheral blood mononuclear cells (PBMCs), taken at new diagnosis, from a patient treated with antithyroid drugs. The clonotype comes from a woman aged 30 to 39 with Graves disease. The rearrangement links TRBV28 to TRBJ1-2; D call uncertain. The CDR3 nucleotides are TGTGCCAGCAGCCCATCCACTGGGTATAGCTACACCTTC. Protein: CASSPSTGYSYTF.